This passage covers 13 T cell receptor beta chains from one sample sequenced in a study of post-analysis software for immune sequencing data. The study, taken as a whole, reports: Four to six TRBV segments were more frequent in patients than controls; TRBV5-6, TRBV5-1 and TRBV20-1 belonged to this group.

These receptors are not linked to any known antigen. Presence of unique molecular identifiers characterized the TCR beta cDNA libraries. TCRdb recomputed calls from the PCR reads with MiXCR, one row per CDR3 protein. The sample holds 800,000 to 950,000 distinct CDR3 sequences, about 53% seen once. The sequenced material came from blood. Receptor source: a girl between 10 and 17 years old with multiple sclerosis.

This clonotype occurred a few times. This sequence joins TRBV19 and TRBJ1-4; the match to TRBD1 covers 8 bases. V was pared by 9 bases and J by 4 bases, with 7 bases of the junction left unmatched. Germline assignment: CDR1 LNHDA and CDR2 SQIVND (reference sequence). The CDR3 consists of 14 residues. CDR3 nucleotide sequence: TGTGCCAGACAACAGGGGGAAGTTAATGAAAAACTGTTTTTT. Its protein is CARQQGEVNEKLFF.

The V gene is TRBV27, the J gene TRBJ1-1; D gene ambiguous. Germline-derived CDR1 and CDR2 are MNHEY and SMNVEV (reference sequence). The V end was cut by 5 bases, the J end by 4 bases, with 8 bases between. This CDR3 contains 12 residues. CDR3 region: CASSRWGTEAFF. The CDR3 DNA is TGTGCCAGCAGTCGGTGGGGCACTGAAGCTTTCTTT.

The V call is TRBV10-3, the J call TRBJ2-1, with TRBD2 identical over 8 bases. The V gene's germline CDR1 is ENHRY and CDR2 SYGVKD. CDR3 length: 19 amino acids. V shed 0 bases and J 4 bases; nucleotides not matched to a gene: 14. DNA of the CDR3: TGTGCCATCAGTGAGTCATCCCTCCCCTTGGTAGCGGGATACAATGAGCAGTTCTTC. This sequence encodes CAISESSLPLVAGYNEQFF.

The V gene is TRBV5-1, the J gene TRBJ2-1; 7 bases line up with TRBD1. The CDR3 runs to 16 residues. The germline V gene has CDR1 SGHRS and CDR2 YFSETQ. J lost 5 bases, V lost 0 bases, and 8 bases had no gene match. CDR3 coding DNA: TGCGCCAGCAGCTTGGGTACCGGGACAGTTAACAATGAGCAGTTCTTC. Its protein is CASSLGTGTVNNEQFF.

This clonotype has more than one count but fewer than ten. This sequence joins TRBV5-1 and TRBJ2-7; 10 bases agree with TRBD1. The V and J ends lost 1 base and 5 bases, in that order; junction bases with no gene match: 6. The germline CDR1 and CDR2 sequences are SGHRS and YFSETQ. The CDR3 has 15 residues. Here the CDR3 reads CASSLRQGATHEQYF. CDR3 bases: TGCGCCAGCAGCTTGCGACAGGGGGCTACCCACGAGCAGTACTTC.

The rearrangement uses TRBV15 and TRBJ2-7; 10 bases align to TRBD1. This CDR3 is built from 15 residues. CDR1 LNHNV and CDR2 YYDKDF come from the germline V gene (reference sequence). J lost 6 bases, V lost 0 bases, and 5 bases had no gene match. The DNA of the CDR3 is TGTGCCACCAGCAGAGATCGGGGGACAGGGGTCGAGCAGTACTTC. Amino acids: CATSRDRGTGVEQYF.

CDR3 in DNA: TGTGCCAGCAGCTTAGACGGTTTGAAGCAGTACTTC. Protein sequence: CASSLDGLKQYF. The V and J genes are TRBV7-7 and TRBJ2-4, with D unresolved. CDR3 length equals 12 residues. Deletions cut 1 base from V and 13 bases from J, with 11 bases between. Germline values: CDR1 SSHAT, CDR2 FNYEAQ (reference sequence).

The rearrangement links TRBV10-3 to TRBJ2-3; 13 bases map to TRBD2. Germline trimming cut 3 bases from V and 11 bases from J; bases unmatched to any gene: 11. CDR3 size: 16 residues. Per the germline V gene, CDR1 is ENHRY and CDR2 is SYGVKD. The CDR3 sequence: CAISDTGTSGVARQYF. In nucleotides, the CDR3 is TGTGCCATCAGTGATACCGGGACTAGCGGGGTGGCTCGGCAGTATTTT.

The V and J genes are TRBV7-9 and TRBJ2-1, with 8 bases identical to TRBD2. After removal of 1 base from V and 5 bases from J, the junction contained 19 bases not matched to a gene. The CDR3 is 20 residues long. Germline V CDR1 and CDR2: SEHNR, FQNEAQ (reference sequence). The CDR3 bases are TGTGCCAGCAGCTTAGGCACCCCTCCACAGTTAGCGGGGCCAGACAATGAGCAGTTCTTC. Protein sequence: CASSLGTPPQLAGPDNEQFF. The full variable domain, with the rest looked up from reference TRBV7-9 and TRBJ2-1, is DTGVSQNPRHKITKRGQNVTFRCDPISEHNRLYWYRQTLGQGPEFLTYFQNEAQLEKSRLLSDRFSAERPKGSFSTLEIQRTEQGDSAMYLCASSLGTPPQLAGPDNEQFFGPGTRLTVL.

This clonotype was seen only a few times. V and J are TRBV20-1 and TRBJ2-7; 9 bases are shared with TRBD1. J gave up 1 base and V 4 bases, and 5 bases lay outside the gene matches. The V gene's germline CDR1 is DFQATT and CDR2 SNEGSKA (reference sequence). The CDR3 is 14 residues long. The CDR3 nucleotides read TGCAGTGCTAATACAGGGGGCTGGTCCTACGAGCAGTACTTC. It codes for CSANTGGWSYEQYF.

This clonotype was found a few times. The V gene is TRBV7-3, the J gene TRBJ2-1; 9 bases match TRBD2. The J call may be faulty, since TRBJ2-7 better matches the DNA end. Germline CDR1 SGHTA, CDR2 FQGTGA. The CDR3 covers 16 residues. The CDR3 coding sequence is TGTGCCAGCAGCTTCCGGGGTAGCGGGAGACCCAATGAGCAGTACTTC. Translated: CASSFRGSGRPNEQYF.

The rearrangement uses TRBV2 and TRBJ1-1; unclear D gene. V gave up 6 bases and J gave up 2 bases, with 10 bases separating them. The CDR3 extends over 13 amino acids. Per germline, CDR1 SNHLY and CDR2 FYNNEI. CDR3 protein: CASSTLLNTEAFF. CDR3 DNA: TGTGCCAGCAGCACCCTTTTAAACACTGAAGCTTTCTTT.

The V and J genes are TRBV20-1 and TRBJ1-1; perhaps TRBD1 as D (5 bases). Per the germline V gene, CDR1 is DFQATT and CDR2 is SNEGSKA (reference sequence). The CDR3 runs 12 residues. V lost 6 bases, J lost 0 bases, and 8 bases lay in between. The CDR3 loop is CSAGTMNTEAFF. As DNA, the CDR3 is TGCAGTGCCGGGACCATGAACACTGAAGCTTTCTTT.